Presented here are 15 T cell receptor beta chains from one specimen sequenced in a study of blood T cell repertoires in COVID-19. The protocol was immunoSEQ multiplex PCR, while the TCRdb copy is restricted to in-frame clones and leaves out a portion. The repertoire holds about 120,000 clones, approximately 70% seen once, with 0.7% to 1% in the top ten. Sequencing used peripheral blood. These receptors were obtained from a human donor with acute or convalescent COVID-19. The donor label of this sample is uncertain.

The chain joins TRBV18 to TRBJ2-7; 11 bases match TRBD2. Germline CDR1 reads KGHSH; CDR2 reads LQKENI. After removal of 6 bases from V and 1 base from J, the junction contained 11 bases not matched to a gene. The CDR3 spans 17 residues. The CDR3 sequence is CASSTRTGTSGSYEQYF. In DNA, the CDR3 is TGTGCCAGCTCTACCCGAACCGGGACTAGCGGATCCTACGAGCAGTACTTC.

Only a few counts were recorded for this clone. The chain joins TRBV3-1 (or the pseudogene TRBV3-2) to TRBJ2-5; possible D gene TRBD2, 6 bases. Looked up from germline, CDR1 is LGHDT and CDR2 is YNNKEL (reference sequence). CDR3 size: 15 residues. V was cut by 2 bases and J by 1 base, with 11 bases left in between. This CDR3 is CASSQIAGPQETQYF. CDR3 in DNA: TGTGCCAGCAGCCAAATCGCGGGGCCCCAAGAGACCCAGTACTTC.

As for this clone: Other DNA sequences in the sample encode the same CDR3. The rearrangement uses TRBV5-1 and TRBJ1-5, with TRBD1 identical over 7 bases. In germline, CDR1 is SGHRS, CDR2 YFSETQ. CDR3 size: 15 residues. Trimming removed 0 bases from V and 2 bases from J; junction bases left unmatched: 2. CDR3 in DNA: TGCGCCAGCAGCTTGGATGGACAGGGCAATCAGCCCCAGCATTTT. It codes for CASSLDGQGNQPQHF.

The chain employs TRBV9 and TRBJ2-1; 7 bases map to TRBD2. V gave up 4 bases and J gave up 8 bases; unmatched junction bases: 12. This CDR3 comprises 15 residues. Germline V gives CDR1 SGDLS, CDR2 YYNGEE. The DNA for the CDR3 is TGTGCCAGCAGCTTCGGGACGGCGGGAGTAGATGAGCAGTTCTTC. Encoded protein: CASSFGTAGVDEQFF. The full variable domain, its missing parts supplied by reference TRBV9 and TRBJ2-1, is DSGVTQTPKHLITATGQRVTLRCSPRSGDLSVYWYQQSLDQGLQFLIQYYNGEERAKGNILERFSAQQFPDLHSELNLSSLELGDSALYFCASSFGTAGVDEQFFGPGTRLTVL.

This clone showed up just a few times. This sequence joins TRBV2 and TRBJ2-7, with 9 bases identical to TRBD2. Trimming took 6 bases from V and 7 from J; bases not matched to a gene: 16. Germline V lookup: CDR1 SNHLY, CDR2 FYNNEI. The CDR3 consists of 16 residues. Here the CDR3 DNA reads TGTGCCAGCAGAAGAAGCGGGGGGCGGGGGGGCCGAGAGCAGTACTTC. It encodes CASRRSGGRGGREQYF.

The V gene is TRBV5-1, the J gene TRBJ1-1; 7 nucleotides match TRBD1. Germline trimming cut 3 bases from V and 3 bases from J; bases unmatched to any gene: 5. The CDR3 length is 14 residues. Germline V gene data show CDR1 as SGHRS and CDR2 as YFSETQ. The CDR3 here is CASSSGGMDTEAFF. For the CDR3, the DNA is TGCGCCAGCAGCTCAGGGGGGATGGACACTGAAGCTTTCTTT.

The rearrangement links TRBV6-5 to TRBJ1-6; D ambiguous. Trimming removed 5 bases from V and 2 bases from J, with 4 bases in between. This CDR3 contains 13 residues. Germline V CDR1 and CDR2: MNHEY, SVGAGI. CDR3 loop: CASSSTYNSPLHF. The DNA of the CDR3 is TGTGCCAGCAGTAGCACCTATAATTCACCCCTCCACTTT.

The V and J genes are TRBV5-1 and TRBJ1-5, with D possibly TRBD1 on 6 matching bases. In germline, CDR1 is SGHRS, CDR2 YFSETQ. The V gene lost 4 bases and the J gene lost 4 bases, with 9 bases spanning the gap. This CDR3 region has 13 residues. The CDR3 is CASSPQGNQPQHF. The CDR3 DNA reads as TGCGCCAGCAGCCCGCAGGGGAATCAGCCCCAGCATTTT.

The chain links TRBV7-9 to TRBJ2-1; 8 nucleotides line up with TRBD2. CDR1 is SEHNR and CDR2 is FQNEAQ in the germline V gene (reference sequence). The CDR3 has 16 amino acids. The trim removed 5 bases at V and 0 bases at J, leaving 6 bases unmatched. The CDR3, as DNA: TGTGCCAGCAGCCCGCGGGGGGCTATCTCCTACAATGAGCAGTTCTTC. Its protein product is CASSPRGAISYNEQFF. Full variable domain (rest looked up from reference TRBV7-9 and TRBJ2-1): DTGVSQNPRHKITKRGQNVTFRCDPISEHNRLYWYRQTLGQGPEFLTYFQNEAQLEKSRLLSDRFSAERPKGSFSTLEIQRTEQGDSAMYLCASSPRGAISYNEQFFGPGTRLTVL.

The V gene is TRBV7-6, the J gene TRBJ2-2; 11 positions match TRBD1. CDR1 and CDR2 from the germline V gene are SGHVS and FNYEAQ. Trimming at V came to 5 bases and at J to 6 bases, leaving 5 bases not matched to a gene. The CDR3 has 15 residues. CDR3 region: CASSPGTGGSGELFF. The CDR3 region has the DNA TGTGCCAGCAGCCCCGGGACAGGGGGGTCCGGGGAGCTGTTTTTT.

This chain joins TRBV19 and TRBJ1-1, with 9 bases that match TRBD1. The CDR3 consists of 15 residues. Germline V CDR1 and CDR2: LNHDA, SQIVND (reference sequence). Trimming cost V 5 bases and J 3 bases; bases outside gene matches: 7. The CDR3 DNA reads as TGTGCCAGTAGTGAGGGACAGGGATCATACACTGAAGCTTTCTTT. It yields the protein CASSEGQGSYTEAFF.

The chain links TRBV2 to TRBJ2-1, with TRBD2 identical over 8 bases. The CDR3 consists of 16 residues. Germline V CDR1 and CDR2: SNHLY, FYNNEI. J was trimmed by 1 base and V by 5 bases; bases with no gene match: 7. As DNA, the CDR3 is TGTGCCAGCAGTACCGGACTAGCTCGATCCTACAATGAGCAGTTCTTC. Protein product: CASSTGLARSYNEQFF.

This clone was detected once. The DNA of the CDR3 is TGTGCCAGCAGCGTCAGTCCCGGGACAGCCTGGCCCAACTATGGCTACACCTTC. Residues: CASSVSPGTAWPNYGYTF. The V gene is TRBV9, the J gene TRBJ1-2; 7 nucleotides line up with TRBD1. The germline V gene encodes CDR1 SGDLS and CDR2 YYNGEE. The CDR3 length is 18 residues. V trimming: 2 bases; J trimming: 2 bases; junction bases outside the gene matches: 15.

This clone was observed once. CDR3 nucleotide sequence: TGTGCCAGCAGCCAGGGCAGGAGCCAAGAGACCCAGTACTTC. The encoded protein is CASSQGRSQETQYF. V usage is TRBV7-9 and J usage is TRBJ2-5; TRBD1 might be the D (5 bases). This CDR3 is 14 amino acids long. The V end lost 5 bases, the J end lost 1 base, and 11 bases lay between the germline ends. The germline CDR1 and CDR2 sequences are SEHNR and FQNEAQ (reference sequence).

In its sample, this clone was seen once. The CDR3 coding sequence is TGTGCCAGCAAACGGAGTCCGAACACCGGGGAGCTGTTTTTT. Translating it yields CASKRSPNTGELFF. The chain links TRBV28 to TRBJ2-2; D is ambiguous. The CDR3 is made up of 14 amino acids. CDR1 is MDHEN and CDR2 is SYDVKM in the germline V gene. Trimming stripped 7 bases from V and 0 bases from J, with 9 bases between. Filled out from reference TRBV28 and TRBJ2-2, the complete variable domain reads DVKVTQSSRYLVKRTGEKVFLECVQDMDHENMFWYRQDPGLGLRLIYFSYDVKMKEKGDIPEGYSVSREKKERFSLILESASTNQTSMYLCASKRSPNTGELFFGEGSRLTVL.